Below are 30 T cell receptor beta chains sequenced from a single sample in a study of T cell repertoires in cytomegalovirus infection. TCRdb recomputed calls from the reads with MiXCR, one row per CDR3 protein. Seen here are 250,000 to 300,000 distinct CDR3 sequences, 25% observed once, and the top ten hold roughly 13%. Sequencing was carried out using PBMCs. The origin of the receptors is a human donor in good health (CMV status not recorded). Some clones in this sample may be carry-over from other donors' samples.

This clonotype was seen repeatedly, ten times or more. The rearrangement joins TRBV7-6 to TRBJ1-1; 7 bases agree with TRBD1. After removal of 2 bases from V and 1 base from J, the junction contained 10 bases not matched to a gene. Per the germline V gene, CDR1 is SGHVS and CDR2 is FNYEAQ. CDR3 length equals 17 residues. The CDR3 loop is CASSLFPTGFKNTEAFF. In DNA, the CDR3 is TGTGCCAGCAGCTTATTCCCGACAGGGTTTAAGAACACTGAAGCTTTCTTT.

This clonotype was detected many times. The chain combines TRBV7-2 with TRBJ2-2; TRBD2 is a possible D gene (6 bases). The CDR3 totals 13 residues. V dropped 5 bases and J dropped 7 bases, with 11 bases sitting between them. Germline CDR1 reads SGHTA; CDR2 reads FQGNSA. The chain's CDR3 is CASSGGLYGELFF. CDR3 DNA sequence: TGTGCCAGCAGCGGCGGACTATACGGGGAGCTGTTTTTT.

This clonotype was observed many times. The J gene is TRBJ2-6, the V gene TRBV7-2, with D possibly TRBD2 on 5 matching bases. Germline V gene lookup returns CDR1 SGHTA and CDR2 FQGNSA. The V gene lost 5 bases and the J gene lost 0 bases, with 14 bases spanning the gap. There are 17 residues in the CDR3. The CDR3 loop is CASSAVGRDSGANVLTF. CDR3 sequence (DNA): TGTGCCAGCAGCGCCGTGGGCCGGGACTCTGGGGCCAACGTCCTGACTTTC.

In its sample, this clonotype was seen a few times. The chain is built from TRBV28 and TRBJ1-2, with D unresolved. Germline V gives CDR1 MDHEN, CDR2 SYDVKM. V was clipped by 7 bases and J by 3 bases, with 9 bases between them. The CDR3 extends over 12 amino acids. The DNA of the CDR3 is TGTGCCAGCACTCTCGGGGACTATGGCTACACCTTC. Protein product: CASTLGDYGYTF.

This sequence joins TRBV11-2 and TRBJ2-2; 9 nucleotides match TRBD1. The V gene's germline CDR1 is SGHAT and CDR2 FQNNGV. The CDR3 has 17 residues. Trimming cost V 2 bases and J 5 bases; bases outside gene matches: 9. CDR3 nucleotides: TGTGCCAGCAGCTTAAGAAGGGGACAGGGTAGTACCGGGGAGCTGTTTTTT. Protein product: CASSLRRGQGSTGELFF. The full variable domain, rest sourced from reference TRBV11-2 and TRBJ2-2, is EAGVAQSPRYKIIEKRQSVAFWCNPISGHATLYWYQQILGQGPKLLIQFQNNGVVDDSQLPKDRFSAERLKGVDSTLKIQPAKLEDSAVYLCASSLRRGQGSTGELFFGEGSRLTVL.

This clonotype was seen many times. The chain couples TRBV7-9 to TRBJ2-1; 8 bases are shared with TRBD1. The CDR3 is 15 residues long. Trimming removed 3 bases from V and 5 bases from J; junction bases left unmatched: 6. Germline V gene lookup returns CDR1 SEHNR and CDR2 FQNEAQ (reference sequence). CDR3 region: CASSFQGARNNEQFF. CDR3 DNA sequence: TGTGCCAGCAGCTTTCAGGGGGCGAGGAACAATGAGCAGTTCTTC.

This clonotype was observed a handful of times. The chain uses TRBV18 and TRBJ2-2; D gene unclear. Looked up from germline, CDR1 is KGHSH and CDR2 is LQKENI. V gave up 2 bases and J gave up 0 bases, with 4 bases separating them. The CDR3 is made up of 14 amino acids. CDR3 DNA: TGTGCCAGCTCACCAGACACGAACACCGGGGAGCTGTTTTTT. Translating it yields CASSPDTNTGELFF.

A note on this clonotype: A much larger clonotype is one base distant, so this may be a read error. In this CDR3 the conserved last residue, phenylalanine or tryptophan, is missing, so a read error is likely. The genes are TRBV7-2 and TRBJ2-1, with TRBD2 matching over 7 bases. CDR1 and CDR2 (germline): SGHTA, FQGNSA. J was trimmed by 4 bases and V by 5 bases; bases with no gene match: 8. The CDR3 is 15 residues long. This chain's CDR3 is CASSVSSGNYNEQFV. The CDR3, as DNA: TGTGCCAGCAGCGTGTCTAGCGGAAATTACAATGAGCAGTTCGTC.

The chain joins TRBV5-1 to TRBJ1-1, with TRBD1 identical over 10 bases. Germline lookup yields CDR1 SGHRS and CDR2 YFSETQ. Trimming cost V 4 bases and J 7 bases; bases outside gene matches: 7. The CDR3 is 14 amino acids. The CDR3 nucleotides are TGCGCCAGCAGCCGGGGGACAGGGGAAGATGAAGCTTTCTTT. This sequence encodes CASSRGTGEDEAFF.

Only a few counts were recorded for this clonotype. The rearrangement joins TRBV5-1 to TRBJ1-1; D remains unclear. This CDR3 region has 15 residues. Trimming cost V 0 bases and J 1 base, with 10 bases left between them. CDR1 is SGHRS and CDR2 is YFSETQ in the germline V gene. The CDR3 loop is CASSLDPGENTEAFF. CDR3 coding DNA: TGCGCCAGCAGCTTGGATCCCGGGGAGAACACTGAAGCTTTCTTT. Full variable domain (remainder filled in from reference TRBV5-1 and TRBJ1-1): KAGVTQTPRYLIKTRGQQVTLSCSPISGHRSVSWYQQTPGQGLQFLFEYFSETQRNKGNFPGRFSGRQFSNSRSEMNVSTLELGDSALYLCASSLDPGENTEAFFGQGTRLTVV.

This clonotype has more than one count but fewer than ten. The rearrangement uses TRBV5-1 and TRBJ2-7; D gene ambiguous. Germline V gene data show CDR1 as SGHRS and CDR2 as YFSETQ. V was trimmed by 0 bases and J by 2 bases, leaving 6 bases between them. This CDR3 comprises 13 residues. This CDR3 reads CASSLEGTYEQYF. The CDR3 nucleotides read TGCGCCAGCAGCTTGGAGGGAACCTACGAGCAGTACTTC.

In DNA form, the CDR3 reads TGTGCCAGCAGAAGTAGCGGGAGGGCCGGGAACGAGCAGTACTTC. It translates to CASRSSGRAGNEQYF. This chain uses TRBV28 with TRBJ2-7; 11 nucleotides line up with TRBD2. Per the germline V gene, CDR1 is MDHEN and CDR2 is SYDVKM. V lost 6 bases, J lost 5 bases, and 9 bases stayed unmatched. This CDR3 comprises 15 residues.

This clonotype was picked up a small number of times. The rearrangement links TRBV20-1 to TRBJ2-7; TRBD2 might be the D (7 bases). Trimming removed 5 bases at V and 0 bases at J, with 14 bases between. Germline CDR1 and CDR2: DFQATT and SNEGSKA (reference sequence). CDR3 length equals 14 residues. The CDR3 here is CSAQRGGASYEQYF. In DNA form, the CDR3 reads TGCAGTGCTCAAAGGGGGGGAGCCTCCTACGAGCAGTACTTC.

The J gene is TRBJ2-7, the V gene TRBV5-1, with 9 bases that match TRBD1. The CDR3 covers 20 residues. Per germline, CDR1 SGHRS and CDR2 YFSETQ. V shed 4 bases, J shed 5 bases, and the junction held 25 bases outside the gene matches. This CDR3 reads CASSPRLFPPSRTGAHEQYF. As DNA, the CDR3 is TGCGCCAGCAGCCCGCGGTTATTCCCACCTAGCAGGACAGGGGCCCACGAGCAGTACTTC. The variable domain in full, with the rest retrieved from reference TRBV5-1 and TRBJ2-7, is KAGVTQTPRYLIKTRGQQVTLSCSPISGHRSVSWYQQTPGQGLQFLFEYFSETQRNKGNFPGRFSGRQFSNSRSEMNVSTLELGDSALYLCASSPRLFPPSRTGAHEQYFGPGTRLTVT.

Only a few counts were recorded for this clonotype. The chain employs TRBV28 and TRBJ1-6, with TRBD1 matching 9 bases. This CDR3 is built from 17 residues. J gave up 3 bases and V 5 bases, and 8 bases lay outside the gene matches. Germline loops: CDR1 MDHEN, CDR2 SYDVKM. DNA of the CDR3: TGTGCCAGCAGTACCACAGGGGGCGCTGACTATAATTCACCCCTCCACTTT. It translates to CASSTTGGADYNSPLHF.

The chain joins TRBV5-1 to TRBJ1-1; TRBD1 might be the D (5 bases). Trimming shortened V by 6 bases and J by 4 bases, and 16 bases separated the two germline ends. The CDR3 loop spans 14 amino acids. Germline CDR1 reads SGHRS; CDR2 reads YFSETQ. CDR3 sequence: CASKEGVFSTEAFF. CDR3 DNA: TGCGCCAGCAAAGAAGGGGTGTTTTCCACTGAAGCTTTCTTT.

The V call is TRBV29-1, the J call TRBJ2-5; maybe TRBD2 (5 bases). The CDR3 loop spans 13 amino acids. CDR1 SQVTM and CDR2 ANQGSEA come from the germline V gene. V lost 7 bases and J 4 bases, leaving 16 bases between the germline ends. The CDR3 sequence: CSGRPDGIETQYF. The CDR3 DNA reads TGCAGCGGACGACCCGACGGGATAGAGACCCAGTACTTC.

This clonotype was recorded a few times. The V and J genes are TRBV28 and TRBJ2-1; the D gene is possibly TRBD2 (5 bases). The germline gives CDR1 MDHEN, CDR2 SYDVKM. V lost 3 bases and J lost 7, with 16 bases in between. The CDR3 loop spans 15 amino acids. CDR3 sequence reads: CASSFIAGKKNEQFF. In DNA, the CDR3 is TGTGCCAGCAGTTTCATTGCGGGTAAGAAAAATGAGCAGTTCTTC.

There are many counts of this clonotype. The CDR3: CASTFGWDTEAFF. The CDR3 coding sequence is TGTGCCAGCACCTTTGGGTGGGACACTGAAGCTTTCTTT. The chain couples TRBV7-2 to TRBJ1-1; D not certain. The germline V and J ends were trimmed by 7 bases and 3 bases, with 12 bases remaining between them. Per germline, CDR1 SGHTA and CDR2 FQGNSA. This CDR3 has 13 residues.

On this clonotype itself: This may stem from a read error, because a much larger clone lies one nucleotide away. V usage is TRBV7-9 and J usage is TRBJ1-2; 7 nucleotides match TRBD1. The junction had 6 bases not matched to a gene; V was cut back by 1 base and J by 4 bases. The CDR3 consists of 15 residues. Germline V gene sequence: CDR1 SEHNR, CDR2 FQNEAQ (reference sequence). This CDR3 is CASSLVRGRSYGYTF. In DNA form, the CDR3 reads TGTGCCAGCAGCTTAGTAAGGGGGCGCTCCTATGGCTACACCTTC.

The chain recombines TRBV2 with TRBJ2-3, with 8 bases identical to TRBD2. This CDR3 has 14 amino acids. The junction had 3 bases not matched to a gene; V was cut back by 6 bases and J by 1 base. The germline V gene encodes CDR1 SNHLY and CDR2 FYNNEI. The CDR3: CASRKLAGTDTQYF. CDR3 sequence (DNA): TGTGCCAGCAGAAAACTAGCGGGCACAGATACGCAGTATTTT.

This clonotype has a count of ten or more. J is TRBJ2-5 and V is TRBV7-2, with TRBD1 matching 8 bases. Germline CDR1 SGHTA, CDR2 FQGNSA. This CDR3 has 12 residues. J was trimmed by 5 bases and V by 4 bases; bases with no gene match: 0. In DNA form, the CDR3 reads TGTGCCAGCAGCTACAGGGGGGAGACCCAGTACTTC. It codes for CASSYRGETQYF.

This clonotype has a handful of counts. This chain joins TRBV7-9 and TRBJ2-7; TRBD1 might be the D (5 bases). Per the germline V gene, CDR1 is SEHNR and CDR2 is FQNEAQ (reference sequence). Trimming removed 5 bases from V and 4 bases from J, with 15 bases in between. CDR3 length: 14 amino acids. This chain's CDR3 is CASSPFGRTYEQYF. CDR3 DNA sequence: TGTGCCAGCAGCCCATTCGGACGGACATACGAGCAGTACTTC. Filled out from reference TRBV7-9 and TRBJ2-7, the complete variable domain reads DTGVSQNPRHKITKRGQNVTFRCDPISEHNRLYWYRQTLGQGPEFLTYFQNEAQLEKSRLLSDRFSAERPKGSFSTLEIQRTEQGDSAMYLCASSPFGRTYEQYFGPGTRLTVT.

The rearrangement links TRBV10-1 to TRBJ1-1; 7 nucleotides align to TRBD1. V gave up 7 bases and J gave up 0 bases; unmatched junction bases: 35. The CDR3 loop spans 24 amino acids. Germline CDR1 is WNHNN and CDR2 is SYGVQD (reference sequence). The CDR3 DNA follows: TGCGCCAGCACTACGGACAGGAATCGCCTCAGCTCCTATCGCCCCCCGGACCTGAACACTGAAGCTTTCTTT. Translated, it gives CASTTDRNRLSSYRPPDLNTEAFF.

The V and J genes are TRBV5-5 and TRBJ2-5; D gene unclear. CDR3 length: 16 amino acids. Trimming left V 2 bases short and J 2 bases short, with 16 bases between. In germline, CDR1 is SGHKS, CDR2 YYEKEE (reference sequence). The DNA for the CDR3 is TGTGCCAGCAGCTTCGCTCCCTTGCGGCCGCAAGAGACCCAGTACTTC. Amino acids: CASSFAPLRPQETQYF.

The table lists this clonotype with a few counts. DNA of the CDR3: TGTGCCAGCAGTTCTTCCGGGATCTACGAGCAGTACTTC. Its protein product is CASSSSGIYEQYF. This rearrangement joins TRBV12-3 or TRBV12-4 to TRBJ2-7, with D perhaps TRBD2 (5 bases). This CDR3 region has 13 residues. The germline V and J ends were trimmed by 4 bases and 3 bases, with 10 bases remaining between them.

The chain combines TRBV20-1 with TRBJ2-5; 9 nucleotides agree with TRBD2. J was trimmed by 5 bases and V by 1 base; bases with no gene match: 11. Germline V lookup: CDR1 DFQATT, CDR2 SNEGSKA (reference sequence). The CDR3 has 16 amino acids. The CDR3 loop is CSARGVSGRTGETQYF. The DNA of the CDR3 is TGCAGTGCTAGAGGGGTTAGCGGGAGAACCGGGGAGACCCAGTACTTC.

This sequence joins TRBV20-1 and TRBJ2-3; the match to TRBD2 covers 8 bases. Germline V lookup: CDR1 DFQATT, CDR2 SNEGSKA (reference sequence). V dropped 3 bases and J dropped 2; count of bases not matched to a gene: 7. CDR3 size: 15 residues. CDR3 in amino acids: CSASTGSGNTDTQYF. The CDR3 coding sequence is TGCAGTGCTAGCACGGGTAGCGGGAACACAGATACGCAGTATTTT.

CDR3 in amino acids: CSVEGQGTGEQYF. The CDR3 DNA is TGCAGCGTTGAGGGACAGGGGACGGGGGAGCAGTACTTC. The rearrangement joins TRBV29-1 to TRBJ2-7; 10 bases are a match to TRBD1. The CDR3 sequence is 13 residues long. From germline, CDR1 is SQVTM and CDR2 ANQGSEA. J was trimmed by 7 bases and V by 3 bases; bases with no gene match: 6.

This clonotype has just a few counts. The chain employs TRBV5-4 and TRBJ2-2, with TRBD2 identical over 7 bases. The CDR3 has 18 residues. V was clipped by 4 bases and J by 0 bases; unmatched bases: 12. Germline CDR1 and CDR2: SGHNT and YYREEE (reference sequence). Here the CDR3 DNA reads TGTGCCAGCAGCAAACCTATTGCCGGGAGGACGAACACCGGGGAGCTGTTTTTT. Its translation: CASSKPIAGRTNTGELFF.